This T cell receptor (beta chain) was captured in a study of tumor-infiltrating lymphocytes in primary liver carcinoma (dated by TCRdb to the late 2010s). Background on the whole study: The five patients, three men and two women aged 30 to 69 years, had hepatocellular carcinoma (four) or combined HCC and intrahepatic cholangiocarcinoma (one). TCRbeta repertoire sequencing, expression microarrays and whole-exome sequencing were combined in the study across five regions of each liver tumor, with adjacent normal tissue and blood also included. The tumors of the five patients were staged as T1-T3 N0M0, with maximum diameters ranging from roughly 4.2 to 10 cm. Technical replicate repertoires showed high reproducibility, with mean shared-clone rates roughly 0.89 and correlation coefficients above 0.95. A total of approximately 35 specimens from 5 patients underwent TCRbeta repertoire sequencing, comprising about 25 tumor regions, 5 adjacent noncancerous liver tissues and 5 peripheral blood samples. Each sample produced roughly 3.5 to 7.5 million productive TCRbeta reads, and read depth showed no significant difference between tissue types. The paper's findings and limits, for the study overall: Bulk unsorted samples precluded comparing CD4+ and CD8+ T cell repertoires. A significantly larger repertoire fraction was made up by the top 250 clones in tumors than in blood (p = 0.039). Repertoire overlap was higher between tumor regions (mean around 36%) than tumor-adjacent (roughly 17%) or tumor-blood (14%) pairs, consistent with antigen-driven expansion. Because only the TCR beta chain was sequenced and unpaired alpha chains were not captured, true repertoire diversity is likely underestimated. With just 4 or 5 patients in the study, the authors point out that the findings should be validated in a larger study.

Using a constant-region primer and ProtoScript II reverse transcriptase, TCRbeta-specific cDNA was reverse-transcribed from around 520 ng total RNA. Three nested multiplex PCR rounds, following a slightly modified ARM-PCR procedure, were used to build the TCRbeta libraries. The first two PCR rounds used multiplex TRBV1-TRBV30 forward primers with a Cbeta reverse primer, each for around 10 cycles. Sample barcodes and Illumina adapters were attached in a final 25-cycle PCR using Deep VentR polymerase. Amplicons of 200-500 bp were gel-purified with a QIAquick gel extraction kit before sequencing. An Illumina HiSeq 2500 was used to sequence the TCRbeta amplicons with 250-bp paired-end reads. Under the source paper's analysis protocol: Trimmomatic v0.33 was used to quality-trim the reads, and FLASH v1.2.11 was used to merge paired reads so that full CDR3 sequences could be recovered. V, D and J germline segments were assigned to the rearranged TCRbeta sequences using MiGEC v1.2.1b. Clonotype statistics and Shannon-Wiener diversity indices were calculated with VDJtools v1.0.0. Except for diversity analysis, only the 250 most abundant clonotypes of each sample were used in subsequent analyses to reduce sampling bias. Clones were called with MiXCR by TCRdb after fastp trimmed the public reads at Q25, and only in-frame beta chains were retained. One record per CDR3 amino acid sequence lists the most common genes and DNA. The V and J calls and clone size come from TCRdb's table, not from the authors' own analysis. This sample is represented by approximately 80,000 distinct CDR3 sequences; approximately 69% of them were singletons. The top ten clones comprise approximately 26% of the sample.

Without any cell sorting, total RNA and DNA were extracted together from about 19-30 mg of bulk tissue using the AllPrep DNA/RNA mini kit. Between November 2015 and March 2016, about 5 patients in China with histopathologically diagnosed primary liver carcinoma had surgical resection. At the time of sampling, the patients were treatment-naive and had chronic HBV infection. Each fresh piece of tumor and adjacent tissue was cut in two, with one half stored in RNAlater at -80 degrees C and the other half sent for histology. Including cysteine and phenylalanine, the CDR3 has 14 amino acids. CDR3 DNA is the only sequence kept; it has 42 bases, read in frame from the first base. V is cut by 4 bases and J by 0 bases, and the space between the germline ends is 11 bases. For CDR1 and CDR2, the germline V gene lists SGHDT and YYEEEE. Concerning this clonotype: Its binding antigen is unknown. Per-base quality was not reported, and no clone a single base away is much larger than it.

The V and J segments used are TRBV5-6 and TRBJ2-7, with the D gene call left open. The sample was tumor-adjacent normal liver tissue. This TCR was recovered from a man between 40 and 49 years old with primary liver carcinoma and hepatitis B virus infection. CDR3 loop: CASSLDVSSYEQYF. The bases are TGTGCCAGCAGCCTGGACGTAAGCTCCTACGAGCAGTACTTC.